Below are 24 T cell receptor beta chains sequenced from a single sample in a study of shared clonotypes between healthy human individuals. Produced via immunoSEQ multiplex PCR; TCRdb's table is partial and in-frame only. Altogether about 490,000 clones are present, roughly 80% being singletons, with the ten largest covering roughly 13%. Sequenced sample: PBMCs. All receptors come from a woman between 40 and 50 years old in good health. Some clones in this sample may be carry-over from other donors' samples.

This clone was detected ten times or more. The CDR3 region is CASSPQGYTNEKLFF. The CDR3 nucleotides read TGTGCCAGCTCACCACAGGGCTACACTAATGAAAAACTGTTTTTT. This chain joins TRBV18 and TRBJ1-4; no definite D call. With 1 base removed from V and 2 bases from J, the gap between germline ends came to 8 bases. The CDR3 is 15 residues long. Germline-derived CDR1 and CDR2 are KGHSH and LQKENI.

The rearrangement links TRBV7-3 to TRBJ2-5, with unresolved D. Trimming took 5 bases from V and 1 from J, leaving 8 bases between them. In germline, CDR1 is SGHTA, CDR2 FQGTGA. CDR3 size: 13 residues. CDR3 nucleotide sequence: TGTGCCAGCAGCCCCGGGTCCCAAGAGACCCAGTACTTC. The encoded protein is CASSPGSQETQYF.

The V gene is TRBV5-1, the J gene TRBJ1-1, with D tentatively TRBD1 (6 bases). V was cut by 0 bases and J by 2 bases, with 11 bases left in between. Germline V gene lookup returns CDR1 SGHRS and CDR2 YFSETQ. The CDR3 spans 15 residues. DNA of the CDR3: TGCGCCAGCAGCTTGGGAGGGGGATTAAACACTGAAGCTTTCTTT. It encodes CASSLGGGLNTEAFF.

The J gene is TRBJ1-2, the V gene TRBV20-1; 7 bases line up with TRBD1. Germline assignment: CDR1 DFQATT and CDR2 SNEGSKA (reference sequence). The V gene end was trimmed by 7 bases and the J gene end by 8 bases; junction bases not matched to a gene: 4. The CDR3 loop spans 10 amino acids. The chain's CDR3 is CSGDSAGYTF. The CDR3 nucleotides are TGCAGTGGGGACAGCGCGGGCTACACCTTC.

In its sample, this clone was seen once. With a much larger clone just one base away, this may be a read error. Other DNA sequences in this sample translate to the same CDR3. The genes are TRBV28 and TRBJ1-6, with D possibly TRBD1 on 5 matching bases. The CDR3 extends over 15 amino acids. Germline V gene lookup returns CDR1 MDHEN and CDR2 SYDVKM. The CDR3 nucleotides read TGTGCTAGCAGTTTAGGGAGGGGTTGGAATTCACCCCTCCACTTT. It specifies CASSLGRGWNSPLHF.

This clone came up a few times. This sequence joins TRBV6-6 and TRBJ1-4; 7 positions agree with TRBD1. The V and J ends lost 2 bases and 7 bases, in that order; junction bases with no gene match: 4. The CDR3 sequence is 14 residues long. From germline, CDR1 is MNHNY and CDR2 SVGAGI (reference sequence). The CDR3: CASSYQTGSEKLFF. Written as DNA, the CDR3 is TGTGCCAGCAGTTACCAGACAGGGAGTGAAAAACTGTTTTTT.

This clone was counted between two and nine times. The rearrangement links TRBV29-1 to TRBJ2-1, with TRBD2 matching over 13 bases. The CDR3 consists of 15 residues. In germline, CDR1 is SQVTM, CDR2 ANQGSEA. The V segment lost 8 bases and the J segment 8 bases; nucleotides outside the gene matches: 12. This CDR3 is CSSEQTSGRIDEQFF. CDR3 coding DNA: TGCAGCTCCGAACAGACTAGCGGGAGGATAGATGAGCAGTTCTTC.

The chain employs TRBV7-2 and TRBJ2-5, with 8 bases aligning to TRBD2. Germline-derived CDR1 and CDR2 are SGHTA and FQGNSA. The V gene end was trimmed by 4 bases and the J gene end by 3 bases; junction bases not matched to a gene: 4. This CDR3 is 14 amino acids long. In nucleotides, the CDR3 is TGTGCCAGCAGCTCGAGGACTAGCAAAGAGACCCAGTACTTC. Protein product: CASSSRTSKETQYF.

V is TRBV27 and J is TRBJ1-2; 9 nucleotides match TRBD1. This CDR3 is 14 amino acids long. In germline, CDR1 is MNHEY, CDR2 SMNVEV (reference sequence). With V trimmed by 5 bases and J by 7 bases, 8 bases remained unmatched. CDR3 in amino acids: CASSPGQGRIGYTF. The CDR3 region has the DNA TGTGCCAGCAGTCCGGGACAGGGAAGGATTGGCTACACCTTC.

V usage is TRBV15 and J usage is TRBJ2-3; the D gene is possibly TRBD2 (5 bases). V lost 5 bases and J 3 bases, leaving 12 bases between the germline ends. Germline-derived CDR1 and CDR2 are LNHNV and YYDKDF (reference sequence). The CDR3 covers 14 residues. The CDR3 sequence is CATSAPRGTDTQYF. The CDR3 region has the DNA TGTGCCACCAGCGCACCCCGGGGAACAGATACGCAGTATTTT. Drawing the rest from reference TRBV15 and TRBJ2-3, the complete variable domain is DAMVIQNPRYQVTQFGKPVTLSCSQTLNHNVMYWYQQKSSQAPKLLFHYYDKDFNNEADTPDNFQSRRPNTSFCFLDIRSPGLGDTAMYLCATSAPRGTDTQYFGPGTRLTVL.

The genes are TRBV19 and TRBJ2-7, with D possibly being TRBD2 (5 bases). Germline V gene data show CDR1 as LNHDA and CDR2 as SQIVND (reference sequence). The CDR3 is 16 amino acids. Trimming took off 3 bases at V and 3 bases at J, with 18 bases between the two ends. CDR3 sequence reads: CASSIRFDYRNYEQYF. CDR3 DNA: TGTGCCAGTAGTATTAGGTTCGACTACCGGAACTACGAGCAGTACTTC.

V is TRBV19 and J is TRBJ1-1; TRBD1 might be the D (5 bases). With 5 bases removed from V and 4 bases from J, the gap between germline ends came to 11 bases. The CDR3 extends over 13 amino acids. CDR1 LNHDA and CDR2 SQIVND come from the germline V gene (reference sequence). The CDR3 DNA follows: TGTGCCAGTAGTCCTCAGGGACGCACTGAAGCTTTCTTT. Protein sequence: CASSPQGRTEAFF.

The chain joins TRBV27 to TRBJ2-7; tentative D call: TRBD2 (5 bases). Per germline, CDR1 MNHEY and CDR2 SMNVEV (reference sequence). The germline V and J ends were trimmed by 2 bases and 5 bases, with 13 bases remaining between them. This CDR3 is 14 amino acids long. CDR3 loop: CASSLGLSADEQYF. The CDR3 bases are TGTGCCAGCAGTTTAGGACTCAGTGCCGACGAGCAGTACTTC.

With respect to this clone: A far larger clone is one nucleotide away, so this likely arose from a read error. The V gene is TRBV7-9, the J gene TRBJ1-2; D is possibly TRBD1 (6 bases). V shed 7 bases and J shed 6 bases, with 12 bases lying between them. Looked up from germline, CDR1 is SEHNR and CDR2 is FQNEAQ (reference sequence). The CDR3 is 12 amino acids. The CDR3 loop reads CASNRVPDGYTF. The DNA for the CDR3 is TGTGCCAGCAACAGGGTACCGGATGGCTACACCTTC.

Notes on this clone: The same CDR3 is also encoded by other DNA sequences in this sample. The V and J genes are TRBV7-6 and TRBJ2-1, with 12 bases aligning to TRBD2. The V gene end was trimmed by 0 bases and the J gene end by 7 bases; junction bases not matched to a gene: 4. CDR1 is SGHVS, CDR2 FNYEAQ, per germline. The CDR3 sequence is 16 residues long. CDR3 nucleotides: TGTGCCAGCAGCTTAGCGACTAGCGGGAGTAGGAATGAGCAGTTCTTC. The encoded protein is CASSLATSGSRNEQFF.

CDR3 bases: TGTGCCAGCAGTGTGTCCGGGACAGGGTCGTACGAGCAGTACTTC. It encodes CASSVSGTGSYEQYF. The chain links TRBV6-1 to TRBJ2-5; 9 nucleotides align to TRBD1. The J call is uncertain, as TRBJ2-7 better fits the DNA end. CDR1 is MNHNS, CDR2 SASEGT, per germline. The CDR3 loop spans 15 amino acids.

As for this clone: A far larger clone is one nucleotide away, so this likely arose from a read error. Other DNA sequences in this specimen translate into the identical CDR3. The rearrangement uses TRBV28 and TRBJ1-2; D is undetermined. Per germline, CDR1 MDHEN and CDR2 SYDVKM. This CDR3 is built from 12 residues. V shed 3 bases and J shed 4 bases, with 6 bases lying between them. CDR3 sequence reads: CASSLSGYGYTF. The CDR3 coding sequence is TGTGCCAGCAGTTTGTCAGGCTATGGCTACACCTTC.

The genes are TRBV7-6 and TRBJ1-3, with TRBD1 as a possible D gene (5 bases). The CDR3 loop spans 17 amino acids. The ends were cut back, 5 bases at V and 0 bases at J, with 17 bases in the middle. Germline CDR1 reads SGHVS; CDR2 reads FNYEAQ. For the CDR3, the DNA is TGTGCCAGCAGCCTGCCCCGGACACCCCTCTCTGGAAACACCATATATTTT. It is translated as CASSLPRTPLSGNTIYF.

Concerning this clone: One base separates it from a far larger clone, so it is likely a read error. This CDR3 reads CASSSVGTNQPQHF. The CDR3 region has the DNA TGTGCCAGCAGTTCAGTGGGGACCAATCAGCCCCAGCATTTT. The chain has TRBV6-1 and TRBJ1-5; D possibly corresponds to TRBD1 (5 bases). The CDR3 is made up of 14 amino acids. Germline CDR1 MNHNS, CDR2 SASEGT. V shed 5 bases and J shed 3 bases, with 11 bases lying between them.

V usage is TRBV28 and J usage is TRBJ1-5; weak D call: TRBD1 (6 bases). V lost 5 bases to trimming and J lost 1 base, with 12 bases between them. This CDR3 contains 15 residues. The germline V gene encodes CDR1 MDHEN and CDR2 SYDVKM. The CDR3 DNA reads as TGTGCCAGCAGTCAAGGGGGGTTGAGCAATCAGCCCCAGCATTTT. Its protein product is CASSQGGLSNQPQHF.

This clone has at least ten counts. The DNA of the CDR3 is TGCGCCAGCAGCGGGAAGACTAGCGGGGACTACAATGAGCAGTTCTTC. Its protein is CASSGKTSGDYNEQFF. The chain carries TRBV5-1 and TRBJ2-1; 11 bases are a match to TRBD2. The V gene's germline CDR1 is SGHRS and CDR2 YFSETQ. The CDR3 runs to 16 residues. The junction had 6 bases not matched to a gene; V was cut back by 4 bases and J by 3 bases.

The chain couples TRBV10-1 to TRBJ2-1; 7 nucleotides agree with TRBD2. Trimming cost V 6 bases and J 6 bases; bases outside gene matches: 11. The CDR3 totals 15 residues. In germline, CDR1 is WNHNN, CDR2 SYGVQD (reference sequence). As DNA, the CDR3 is TGCGCCAGCAGCGAAACTAGCGTGACACTCAATGAGCAGTTCTTC. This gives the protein CASSETSVTLNEQFF.

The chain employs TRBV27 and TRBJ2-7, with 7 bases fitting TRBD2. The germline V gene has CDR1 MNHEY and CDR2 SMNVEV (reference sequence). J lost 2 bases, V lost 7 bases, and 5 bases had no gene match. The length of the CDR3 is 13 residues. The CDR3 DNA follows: TGTGCCAGCACCCAGCGGGGCACCTACGAGCAGTACTTC. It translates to CASTQRGTYEQYF.

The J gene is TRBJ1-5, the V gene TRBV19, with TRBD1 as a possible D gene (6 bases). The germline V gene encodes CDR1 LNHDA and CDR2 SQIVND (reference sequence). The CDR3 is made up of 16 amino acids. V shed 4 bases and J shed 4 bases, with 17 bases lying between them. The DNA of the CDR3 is TGTGCCAGTAGTAGGGACACGGGGTTTGCGAATCAGCCCCAGCATTTT. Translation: CASSRDTGFANQPQHF.